The 32 T cell receptor beta chains reported below all come from one sample, sequenced in a study of blood T cell repertoires in COVID-19. The method was immunoSEQ multiplex PCR; TCRdb's version includes in-frame clones alone and lacks a portion of them. Among about 130,000 clones, over 75% were seen once, and the ten largest hold around 11%. Specimen: peripheral blood. These receptors were taken from a man aged 55 to 69 with acute or convalescent COVID-19.

As DNA, the CDR3 is TGTGCCAGCAGCTCAGGACAGGGTTATGGCTACACCTTC. The encoded protein is CASSSGQGYGYTF. The rearrangement joins TRBV28 to TRBJ1-2; TRBD1 aligns across 8 bases. Germline V lookup: CDR1 MDHEN, CDR2 SYDVKM. The CDR3 runs to 13 residues. After removal of 6 bases from V and 5 bases from J, the junction contained 5 bases not matched to a gene.

The V and J genes are TRBV3-1 (or the pseudogene TRBV3-2) and TRBJ1-3; D might be TRBD1 (6 bases). The V gene's germline CDR1 is LGHDT and CDR2 YNNKEL (reference sequence). The V end lost 3 bases, the J end lost 0 bases, and 9 bases lay between the germline ends. This CDR3 spans 15 amino acids. The CDR3 nucleotides are TGTGCCAGCAGCCAGGACAGCGGCTCTGGAAACACCATATATTTT. It specifies CASSQDSGSGNTIYF.

The chain has TRBV19 and TRBJ2-2, with D possibly matching TRBD2 (6 bases). V gave up 2 bases and J gave up 4 bases, with 11 bases separating them. Germline assignment: CDR1 LNHDA and CDR2 SQIVND (reference sequence). The CDR3 has 15 amino acids. This CDR3 is CASSIPGLTTGELFF. DNA of the CDR3: TGTGCCAGTAGTATACCGGGACTTACCACCGGGGAGCTGTTTTTT.

The chain has TRBV19 and TRBJ1-2; the D gene is possibly TRBD1 (6 bases). V was cut by 5 bases and J by 7 bases, with 20 bases left in between. Germline V CDR1 and CDR2: LNHDA, SQIVND (reference sequence). The CDR3 has 15 amino acids. The chain's CDR3 is CASSPGTLPWFGYTF. The CDR3 DNA reads TGTGCCAGTAGTCCGGGGACACTCCCTTGGTTTGGCTACACCTTC. Variable domain in full (rest from reference TRBV19 and TRBJ1-2): DGGITQSPKYLFRKEGQNVTLSCEQNLNHDAMYWYRQDPGQGLRLIYYSQIVNDFQKGDIAEGYSVSREKKESFPLTVTSAQKNPTAFYLCASSPGTLPWFGYTFGSGTRLTVV.

V usage is TRBV6-1 and J usage is TRBJ2-1; 11 bases are a match to TRBD2. V shed 1 base, J shed 4 bases, and the junction held 6 bases outside the gene matches. This CDR3 has 17 residues. Per germline, CDR1 MNHNS and CDR2 SASEGT. The CDR3 bases are TGTGCCAGCAGTGAAGAGCCCAGACTAGCGGGATACAATGAGCAGTTCTTC. Translating gives CASSEEPRLAGYNEQFF.

This clone was counted once. The V gene is TRBV4-1, the J gene TRBJ1-6; TRBD1 agrees at 7 bases. This CDR3 is 15 amino acids long. The V segment lost 1 base and the J segment 10 bases; nucleotides outside the gene matches: 7. Germline assignment: CDR1 MGHRA and CDR2 YSYEKL. The DNA for the CDR3 is TGCGCCAGCAGCCAAGCGGAGGGGGCGCGCTCACCCCTCCACTTT. Its translation is CASSQAEGARSPLHF.

This clone was found once. The chain links TRBV5-6 to TRBJ2-5; tentatively, D is TRBD2 (6 bases). V lost 4 bases and J 5 bases, leaving 21 bases between the germline ends. The CDR3 contains 16 residues. Germline V gene sequence: CDR1 SGHDT, CDR2 YYEEEE. CDR3 sequence: CASSPSGLVLRETQYF. As DNA, the CDR3 is TGTGCCAGCAGCCCAAGCGGGCTAGTTCTTCGCGAGACCCAGTACTTC.

V is TRBV6-5 and J is TRBJ2-7; 10 bases are a match to TRBD1. CDR3 length equals 15 residues. Germline V CDR1 and CDR2: MNHEY, SVGAGI. V lost 6 bases and J lost 5; bases outside the gene matches: 10. This CDR3 reads CASSERTGGANEQYF. As DNA, the CDR3 is TGTGCCAGCAGCGAGAGGACAGGGGGGGCCAACGAGCAGTACTTC.

This chain connects TRBV7-2 to TRBJ1-6, with D possibly TRBD1 on 5 matching bases. Between the trimmed V and J ends, which lost 5 bases and 6 bases, there was a span of 11 bases. This CDR3 comprises 14 residues. The germline gives CDR1 SGHTA, CDR2 FQGNSA. The CDR3 reads CASSARTFNSPLHF. CDR3 bases: TGTGCCAGCAGCGCCCGGACATTTAATTCACCCCTCCACTTT.

The chain couples TRBV10-1 to TRBJ2-3, with 7 positions matching TRBD1. This CDR3 contains 13 residues. V was clipped by 2 bases and J by 10 bases; unmatched bases: 6. CDR1 and CDR2 from the germline V gene are WNHNN and SYGVQD (reference sequence). The DNA of the CDR3 is TGCGCCAGCAGTGAGGGGGACAGTCTGCCGCAGTATTTT. Protein sequence: CASSEGDSLPQYF.

This clone was picked up a small number of times. The genes are TRBV5-1 and TRBJ2-7; perhaps TRBD1 as D (6 bases). This CDR3 is built from 14 residues. Germline V CDR1 and CDR2: SGHRS, YFSETQ. Trimming took off 2 bases at V and 3 bases at J, with 12 bases between the two ends. CDR3 region: CASSFSSDSYEQYF. The CDR3, as DNA: TGCGCCAGCAGCTTCTCTTCGGACAGCTACGAGCAGTACTTC.

This chain links TRBV4-1 with TRBJ1-3; perhaps TRBD1 as D (5 bases). V lost 0 bases and J lost 4, with 10 bases in between. This CDR3 region has 15 residues. Germline V gene sequence: CDR1 MGHRA, CDR2 YSYEKL. The CDR3 sequence is CASSQDKGFGNTIYF. DNA of the CDR3: TGCGCCAGCAGCCAAGATAAGGGGTTCGGAAACACCATATATTTT.

This chain uses TRBV6-5 with TRBJ2-7; tentative D call: TRBD1 (6 bases). This CDR3 has 15 residues. V was shortened by 2 bases and J by 2 bases, with 13 bases between the two germline ends. The germline V gene encodes CDR1 MNHEY and CDR2 SVGAGI. CDR3 region: CASSYGHGQPYEQYF. The CDR3 DNA is TGTGCCAGCAGTTACGGTCACGGACAGCCCTACGAGCAGTACTTC.

The V call is TRBV5-1, the J call TRBJ1-4, with 7 bases lining up with TRBD1. V dropped 6 bases and J dropped 8; count of bases not matched to a gene: 13. The CDR3 has 15 amino acids. Germline V gene data show CDR1 as SGHRS and CDR2 as YFSETQ. The CDR3 coding sequence is TGCGCCAGCACGAGAGAGGGGGCCGGAGACGAAAAACTGTTTTTT. Protein product: CASTREGAGDEKLFF. Drawing the rest from reference TRBV5-1 and TRBJ1-4, the complete variable domain is KAGVTQTPRYLIKTRGQQVTLSCSPISGHRSVSWYQQTPGQGLQFLFEYFSETQRNKGNFPGRFSGRQFSNSRSEMNVSTLELGDSALYLCASTREGAGDEKLFFGSGTQLSVL.

V gene TRBV18 combines with J gene TRBJ1-4; 9 bases agree with TRBD1. Germline V gives CDR1 KGHSH, CDR2 LQKENI. After removal of 4 bases from V and 2 bases from J, the junction contained 2 bases not matched to a gene. This CDR3 has 15 residues. This chain's CDR3 is CASSRGTGTNEKLFF. DNA of the CDR3: TGTGCCAGCTCACGGGGGACAGGGACTAATGAAAAACTGTTTTTT.

The gene calls are TRBV24-1 and TRBJ2-1, with 7 bases matching TRBD1. V lost 7 bases, J lost 5 bases, and 7 bases stayed unmatched. The CDR3 has 14 residues. Germline CDR1 and CDR2: KGHDR and SFDVKD. The CDR3 region has the DNA TGTGCCACCAGGAAGACAGGGTTAAACAATGAGCAGTTCTTC. It yields the protein CATRKTGLNNEQFF.

The gene calls are TRBV6-1 and TRBJ1-2; tentative D call: TRBD1 (5 bases). Germline loops: CDR1 MNHNS, CDR2 SASEGT. V lost 0 bases and J lost 6, with 14 bases in between. This CDR3 contains 15 residues. CDR3 nucleotides: TGTGCCAGCAGTGAAGCAGCGCGGGGCCTTCATGGCTACACCTTC. Amino acid sequence: CASSEAARGLHGYTF.

Only a few counts were recorded for this clone. The chain carries TRBV18 and TRBJ1-1, with 7 bases lining up with TRBD1. The CDR3 loop spans 14 amino acids. Germline V gene lookup returns CDR1 KGHSH and CDR2 LQKENI. V shed 1 base and J 5 bases; nucleotides not matched to a gene: 4. Here the CDR3 reads CASSPRRQGTEAFF. Here the CDR3 DNA reads TGTGCCAGCTCACCACGTCGACAGGGAACTGAAGCTTTCTTT.

The chain recombines TRBV16 with TRBJ2-1, with D possibly matching TRBD2 (5 bases). Germline V gene sequence: CDR1 KGHSY, CDR2 FQNENV. Trimming left V 0 bases short and J 8 bases short, with 5 bases between. The CDR3 runs 12 residues. CDR3 DNA: TGTGCCAGCAGCCAATCCGGGGATGAGCAGTTCTTC. Translating it yields CASSQSGDEQFF.

V and J are TRBV3-1 (or the pseudogene TRBV3-2) and TRBJ1-1; D perhaps matches TRBD1 (6 bases). The CDR3 covers 15 residues. Trimming took 4 bases from V and 1 from J, leaving 13 bases between them. Germline CDR1 LGHDT, CDR2 YNNKEL (reference sequence). The CDR3 DNA reads as TGTGCCAGCAGCCCCCAGAGGGGGTGGAACACTGAAGCTTTCTTT. Its translation: CASSPQRGWNTEAFF.

V gene TRBV6-1 combines with J gene TRBJ1-5, with TRBD1 identical over 7 bases. Germline-derived CDR1 and CDR2 are MNHNS and SASEGT. The CDR3 contains 16 residues. V was pared by 4 bases and J by 5 bases, with 11 bases of the junction left unmatched. The CDR3 region is CASSVLSGGSDQPQHF. The CDR3, as DNA: TGTGCCAGCAGTGTTCTCTCAGGGGGTTCGGATCAGCCCCAGCATTTT.

J is TRBJ1-2 and V is TRBV2; D unclear. V shed 6 bases and J shed 0 bases, with 14 bases lying between them. The CDR3 covers 15 residues. CDR1 SNHLY and CDR2 FYNNEI come from the germline V gene. CDR3 loop: CASSGPGTPNYGYTF. The CDR3 region has the DNA TGTGCCAGCAGCGGTCCAGGCACCCCTAACTATGGCTACACCTTC.

V and J are TRBV28 and TRBJ2-1; possibly TRBD1 for D (7 bases). Germline CDR1 is MDHEN and CDR2 is SYDVKM. Trimming cost V 1 base and J 3 bases, with 13 bases left between them. The CDR3 runs 16 residues. CDR3 nucleotides: TGTGCCAGCAGTTTATACGGAGGGGGCTTCTACAATGAGCAGTTCTTC. This sequence encodes CASSLYGGGFYNEQFF.

The chain combines TRBV7-3 with TRBJ2-2; 11 nucleotides agree with TRBD2. Germline V CDR1 and CDR2: SGHTA, FQGTGA. V shed 1 base, J shed 6 bases, and the junction held 22 bases outside the gene matches. CDR3 length: 22 residues. This CDR3 reads CASSLRYRLAGGDPQSAGELFF. In DNA, the CDR3 is TGTGCCAGCAGCTTAAGATACAGGCTAGCGGGAGGAGACCCCCAGTCAGCCGGGGAGCTGTTTTTT.

The chain employs TRBV7-3 and TRBJ2-1; weak D call: TRBD1 (5 bases). CDR3 size: 14 residues. CDR1 is SGHTA, CDR2 FQGTGA, per germline. Between the trimmed V and J ends, which lost 4 bases and 8 bases, there was a span of 15 bases. For the CDR3, the DNA is TGTGCCAGCAGCTGGGGCAAGGATGGGGATGAGCAGTTCTTC. Residues: CASSWGKDGDEQFF.

The rearrangement joins TRBV6-5 to TRBJ2-7; TRBD1 is a possible D gene (7 bases). CDR3 length: 15 amino acids. The V end lost 2 bases, the J end lost 4 bases, and 15 bases lay between the germline ends. From germline, CDR1 is MNHEY and CDR2 SVGAGI. The CDR3 is CASSYQGGRGYEQYF. CDR3 sequence (DNA): TGTGCCAGCAGTTACCAGGGGGGACGAGGGTACGAGCAGTACTTC.

The genes are TRBV20-1 and TRBJ2-1; D gene uncertain. The V and J ends lost 2 bases and 5 bases respectively, with 4 bases between them. Germline V gene lookup returns CDR1 DFQATT and CDR2 SNEGSKA (reference sequence). This CDR3 is 11 amino acids long. As DNA, the CDR3 is TGCAGTGCTAGACACAACAATGAGCAGTTCTTC. It translates to CSARHNNEQFF.

This chain joins TRBV6-1 and TRBJ1-2; the D gene is possibly TRBD1 (6 bases). There are 12 residues in the CDR3. The germline CDR1 and CDR2 sequences are MNHNS and SASEGT. V was cut by 3 bases and J by 6 bases, with 8 bases left in between. The CDR3 DNA reads as TGTGCCAGCAGTGATCAGGGGAATGGCTACACCTTC. Protein: CASSDQGNGYTF.

This clone has just one count. This chain joins TRBV27 and TRBJ1-3; tentative D call: TRBD1 (5 bases). V lost 4 bases to trimming and J lost 3 bases, with 13 bases between them. The CDR3 extends over 15 amino acids. The V gene's germline CDR1 is MNHEY and CDR2 SMNVEV (reference sequence). CDR3 protein: CASSSRQGGGNTIYF. CDR3 coding DNA: TGTGCCAGCAGTTCACGCCAGGGAGGTGGAAACACCATATATTTT.

The gene calls are TRBV28 and TRBJ2-7, with 13 bases matching TRBD2. The CDR3 contains 16 residues. CDR1 and CDR2 from the germline V gene are MDHEN and SYDVKM. With V trimmed by 6 bases and J by 6 bases, 11 bases remained unmatched. The chain's CDR3 is CASRDRTGTSGVEQYF. The CDR3 coding sequence is TGTGCCAGCAGGGACAGGACCGGGACTAGCGGGGTCGAGCAGTACTTC.

With regard to this clone: Other DNA sequences in the same sample also yield this CDR3. V and J are TRBV28 and TRBJ1-5; 9 nucleotides line up with TRBD1. The CDR3 sequence is 14 residues long. In germline, CDR1 is MDHEN, CDR2 SYDVKM. The V gene end was trimmed by 6 bases and the J gene end by 5 bases; junction bases not matched to a gene: 5. The CDR3 reads CASSPGQGDQPQHF. CDR3 nucleotide sequence: TGTGCCAGCAGCCCGGGACAGGGAGATCAGCCCCAGCATTTT.

The chain employs TRBV3-1 (or the pseudogene TRBV3-2) and TRBJ2-5, with 10 positions matching TRBD1. Per the germline V gene, CDR1 is LGHDT and CDR2 is YNNKEL (reference sequence). CDR3 size: 16 residues. The junction had 10 bases not matched to a gene; V was cut back by 5 bases and J by 4 bases. Written as DNA, the CDR3 is TGTGCCAGCAGCGACCGGGACAGGGGCATGGGAGAGACCCAGTACTTC. This gives the protein CASSDRDRGMGETQYF.